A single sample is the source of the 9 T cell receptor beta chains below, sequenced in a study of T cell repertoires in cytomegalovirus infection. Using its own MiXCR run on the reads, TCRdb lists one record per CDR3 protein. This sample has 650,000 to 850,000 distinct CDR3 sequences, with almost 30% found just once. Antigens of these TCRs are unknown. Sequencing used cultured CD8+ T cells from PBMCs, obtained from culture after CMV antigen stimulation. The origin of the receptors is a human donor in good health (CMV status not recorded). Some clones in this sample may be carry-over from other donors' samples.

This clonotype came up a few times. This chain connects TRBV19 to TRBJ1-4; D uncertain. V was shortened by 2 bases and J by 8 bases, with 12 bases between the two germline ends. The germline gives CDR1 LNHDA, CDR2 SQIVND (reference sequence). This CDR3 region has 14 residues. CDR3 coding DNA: TGTGCCAGTAGTATATCTCGTGGATTCGAAAAACTGTTTTTT. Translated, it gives CASSISRGFEKLFF.

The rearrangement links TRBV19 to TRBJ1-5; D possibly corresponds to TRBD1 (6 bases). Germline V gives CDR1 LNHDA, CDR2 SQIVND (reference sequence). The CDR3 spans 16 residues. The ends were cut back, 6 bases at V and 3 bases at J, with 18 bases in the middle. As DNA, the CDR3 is TGTGCCAGTAGACCCTTGGCGGGGGGCGACAATCAGCCCCAGCATTTT. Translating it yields CASRPLAGGDNQPQHF.

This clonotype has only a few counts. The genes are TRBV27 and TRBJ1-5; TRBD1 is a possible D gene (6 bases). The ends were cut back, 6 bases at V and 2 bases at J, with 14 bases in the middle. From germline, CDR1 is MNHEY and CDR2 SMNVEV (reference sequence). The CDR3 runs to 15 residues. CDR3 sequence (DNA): TGTGCCAGCAGCACGACAGGAACAGGCAATCAGCCCCAGCATTTT. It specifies CASSTTGTGNQPQHF.

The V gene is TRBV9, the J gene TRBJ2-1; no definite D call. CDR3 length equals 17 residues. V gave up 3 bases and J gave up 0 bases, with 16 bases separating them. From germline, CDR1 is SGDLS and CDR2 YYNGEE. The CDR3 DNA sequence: TGTGCCAGCAGCGCTGACATAACGATTTCCTCCTACAATGAGCAGTTCTTC. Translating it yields CASSADITISSYNEQFF.

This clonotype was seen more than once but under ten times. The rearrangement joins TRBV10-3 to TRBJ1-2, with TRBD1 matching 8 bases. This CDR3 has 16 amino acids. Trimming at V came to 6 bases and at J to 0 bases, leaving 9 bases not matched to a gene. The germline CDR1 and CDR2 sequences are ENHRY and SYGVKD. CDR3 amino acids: CAIRNRGIGSNYGYTF. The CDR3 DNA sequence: TGTGCCATCAGAAACAGGGGGATTGGATCTAACTATGGCTACACCTTC.

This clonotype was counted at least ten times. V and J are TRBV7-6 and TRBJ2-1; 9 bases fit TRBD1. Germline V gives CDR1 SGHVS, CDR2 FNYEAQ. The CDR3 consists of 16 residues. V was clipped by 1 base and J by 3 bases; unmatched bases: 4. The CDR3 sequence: CASSLGDRVGYNEQFF. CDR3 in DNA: TGTGCCAGCAGCTTAGGGGACAGGGTGGGCTACAATGAGCAGTTCTTC.

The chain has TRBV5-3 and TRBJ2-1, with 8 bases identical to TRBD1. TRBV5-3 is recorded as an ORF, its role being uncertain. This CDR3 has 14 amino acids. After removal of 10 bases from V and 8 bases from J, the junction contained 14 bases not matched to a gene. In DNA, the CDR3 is TGTGCCCGAGCTTCCAGGGGGCCTCAAGATGAGCAGTTCTTC. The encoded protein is CARASRGPQDEQFF.

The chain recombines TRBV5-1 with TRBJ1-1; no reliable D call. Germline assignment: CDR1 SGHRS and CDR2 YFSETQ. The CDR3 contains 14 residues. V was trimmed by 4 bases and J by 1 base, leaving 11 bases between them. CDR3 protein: CASSVPGENTEAFF. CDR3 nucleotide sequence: TGCGCCAGCAGCGTCCCCGGGGAGAACACTGAAGCTTTCTTT.

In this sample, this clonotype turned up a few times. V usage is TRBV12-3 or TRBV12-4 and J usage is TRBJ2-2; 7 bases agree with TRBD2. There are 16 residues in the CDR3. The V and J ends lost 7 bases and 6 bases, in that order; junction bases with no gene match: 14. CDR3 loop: CASTYRTSQNAGELFF. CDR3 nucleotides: TGTGCCAGCACCTACAGGACTAGTCAGAATGCCGGGGAGCTGTTTTTT.